The next 10 T cell receptor beta chains were all read from a single sample in a study of shared clonotypes between healthy human individuals. Here immunoSEQ multiplex PCR was the method, and the copy in TCRdb shows in-frame clones only, minus some. This table holds 950,000 to 1,100,000 clones, 75% found once. The sample consisted of memory CD4+ T cells sorted from blood. The sample's subset: CD45RA-negative fraction. The source of these receptors is a man between 18 and 35 years old in good health.

This chain connects TRBV11-2 to TRBJ1-1; weak D call: TRBD1 (5 bases). V lost 1 base and J lost 7, with 7 bases in between. This CDR3 is 12 amino acids long. Germline CDR1 SGHAT, CDR2 FQNNGV. The chain's CDR3 is CASSLGGYEAFF. The CDR3 nucleotides are TGTGCCAGCAGCTTAGGGGGGTATGAAGCTTTCTTT. The full variable domain, in which reference TRBV11-2 and TRBJ1-1 provide the parts outside the CDR3, is EAGVAQSPRYKIIEKRQSVAFWCNPISGHATLYWYQQILGQGPKLLIQFQNNGVVDDSQLPKDRFSAERLKGVDSTLKIQPAKLEDSAVYLCASSLGGYEAFFGQGTRLTVV.

The chain carries TRBV19 and TRBJ2-5; D possibly corresponds to TRBD2 (5 bases). Trimming took 8 bases from V and 4 from J, leaving 14 bases between them. Per the germline V gene, CDR1 is LNHDA and CDR2 is SQIVND (reference sequence). The CDR3 has 13 residues. In DNA, the CDR3 is TGTGCCAGTCGGGATGCCGGAGTAGAGACCCAGTACTTC. Translation gives CASRDAGVETQYF.

This rearrangement joins TRBV25-1 to TRBJ2-1; maybe TRBD2 (5 bases). The CDR3 consists of 14 residues. Germline V gene sequence: CDR1 MGHDK, CDR2 SYGVNS. V shed 3 bases and J shed 5 bases, with 11 bases lying between them. DNA of the CDR3: TGTGCCAGCAGTGACGCCGGGATAGACAATGAGCAGTTCTTC. It is translated as CASSDAGIDNEQFF.

In regard to this clone: Its ends do not fully match the called genes, so a read error is possible. The rearrangement links TRBV6-1 to TRBJ1-1; 7 bases are a match to TRBD1. CDR3 length equals 15 residues. Per germline, CDR1 MNHNS and CDR2 SASEGT. The CDR3 nucleotides are TGTGCCATCAGTGAGATTGCAGGGGGTAGGACTGAAGCTTTCTTT. This sequence encodes CAISEIAGGRTEAFF.

V is TRBV7-9 and J is TRBJ1-4; tentative D call: TRBD1 (6 bases). Germline CDR1 is SEHNR and CDR2 is FQNEAQ (reference sequence). This CDR3 region has 14 residues. The germline V and J ends were trimmed by 7 bases and 5 bases, with 14 bases remaining between them. CDR3 in DNA: TGTGCCAGCAACCCAGGGGAAGGGAATGAAAAACTGTTTTTT. This sequence encodes CASNPGEGNEKLFF.

The CDR3 here is CASRLNRGSYGYTF. The CDR3 coding sequence is TGTGCCAGCAGGTTAAACAGGGGATCCTATGGCTACACCTTC. V usage is TRBV6-5 and J usage is TRBJ1-2; 7 bases line up with TRBD1. Germline V gene data show CDR1 as MNHEY and CDR2 as SVGAGI. J gave up 4 bases and V 6 bases, and 8 bases lay outside the gene matches. CDR3 length equals 14 residues.

The chain joins TRBV7-2 to TRBJ2-3; 9 nucleotides match TRBD2. The V gene's germline CDR1 is SGHTA and CDR2 FQGNSA. The trim removed 4 bases at V and 2 bases at J, leaving 13 bases unmatched. This CDR3 region has 18 residues. The CDR3 is CASSSPTGLAATTDTQYF. In DNA form, the CDR3 reads TGTGCCAGCAGCTCCCCCACGGGACTAGCCGCAACCACAGATACGCAGTATTTT.

The chain couples TRBV7-9 to TRBJ1-2; 7 bases are shared with TRBD1. Per the germline V gene, CDR1 is SEHNR and CDR2 is FQNEAQ (reference sequence). The CDR3 has 13 residues. V trimming: 3 bases; J trimming: 6 bases; junction bases outside the gene matches: 4. CDR3 nucleotides: TGTGCCAGCAGCTTCGGGACAGTCGATGGCTACACCTTC. This sequence encodes CASSFGTVDGYTF.

The chain has TRBV5-6 and TRBJ2-7; D remains unclear. This CDR3 has 14 residues. CDR1 and CDR2 from the germline V gene are SGHDT and YYEEEE. Trimming left V 3 bases short and J 4 bases short, with 14 bases between. CDR3 protein: CASSYLTLGYEQYF. The CDR3 bases are TGTGCCAGCAGCTACCTGACTCTGGGGTACGAGCAGTACTTC.

The chain combines TRBV6-1 with TRBJ2-1, with TRBD2 matching 10 bases. Trimming removed 6 bases from V and 6 bases from J; junction bases left unmatched: 5. This CDR3 contains 14 residues. The germline CDR1 and CDR2 sequences are MNHNS and SASEGT. The CDR3, as DNA: TGTGCCAGCAGGCTAGCGGGGGATGTCAATGAGCAGTTCTTC. The encoded protein is CASRLAGDVNEQFF.